The 9 T cell receptor beta chains in this list originate from one sample, sequenced in a study of blood T cell repertoires in COVID-19. Repertoires were generated with immunoSEQ multiplex PCR, while TCRdb's copy carries only in-frame clones and drops some. The sample lists fewer than 90,000 clones; 80% were seen once. The sample taken for sequencing was peripheral blood. Receptors were obtained from a woman of 80 years or more with acute or convalescent COVID-19.

This chain links TRBV9 with TRBJ1-6, with 7 bases identical to TRBD1. After removal of 5 bases from V and 7 bases from J, the junction contained 3 bases not matched to a gene. Germline-derived CDR1 and CDR2 are SGDLS and YYNGEE. The CDR3 consists of 13 residues. CDR3 amino acids: CASRGQRNSPLHF. The DNA of the CDR3 is TGTGCCAGCAGGGGACAGAGAAATTCACCCCTCCACTTT.

This rearrangement joins TRBV7-8 to TRBJ2-7, with D tentatively TRBD2 (6 bases). Germline values: CDR1 SGHVS, CDR2 FQNEAQ. This CDR3 has 13 residues. V lost 0 bases and J 6 bases, leaving 9 bases between the germline ends. In DNA, the CDR3 is TGTGCCAGCAGCTTAGCGGGAGGAAGCGAGCAGTACTTC. This codes for CASSLAGGSEQYF.

This clone has a count of ten or more. The CDR3 sequence is CASSLGGNGYTF. Written as DNA, the CDR3 is TGCGCCAGCAGCTTGGGAGGGAATGGCTACACCTTC. V gene TRBV5-1 combines with J gene TRBJ1-2; no clear D. CDR3 length: 12 residues. Trimming removed 0 bases from V and 6 bases from J, with 6 bases in between. Germline V gene data show CDR1 as SGHRS and CDR2 as YFSETQ.

The CDR3 region has the DNA TGTGCCAGCAGCCATTCCGGACTAGCGGGGCGATACAATGAGCAGTTCTTC. Encoded protein: CASSHSGLAGRYNEQFF. V and J are TRBV3-1 (or the pseudogene TRBV3-2) and TRBJ2-1; 12 bases line up with TRBD2. The CDR3 has 17 amino acids. J was trimmed by 4 bases and V by 3 bases; bases with no gene match: 7. Germline V gene data show CDR1 as LGHDT and CDR2 as YNNKEL (reference sequence).

This clone was detected many times. The J gene is TRBJ1-1, the V gene TRBV7-6; TRBD1 is a possible D gene (5 bases). CDR1 SGHVS and CDR2 FNYEAQ come from the germline V gene. The V gene lost 5 bases and the J gene lost 4 bases, with 11 bases spanning the gap. The CDR3 extends over 13 amino acids. The CDR3 DNA reads TGTGCCAGCAGCCCCGGGAGGGGCACTGAAGCTTTCTTT. It is translated as CASSPGRGTEAFF. Full variable domain (remainder filled in from reference TRBV7-6 and TRBJ1-1): GAGVSQSPRYKVTKRGQDVALRCDPISGHVSLYWYRQALGQGPEFLTYFNYEAQQDKSGLPNDRFSAERPEGSISTLTIQRTEQRDSAMYRCASSPGRGTEAFFGQGTRLTVV.

The V and J genes are TRBV6-5 and TRBJ2-2, with D hard to call. V lost 1 base, J lost 8 bases, and 8 bases lay in between. The CDR3 extends over 13 amino acids. Per the germline V gene, CDR1 is MNHEY and CDR2 is SVGAGI. The CDR3 reads CASSYLYNGELFF. The DNA of the CDR3 is TGTGCCAGCAGTTACTTATACAATGGGGAGCTGTTTTTT.

The chain links TRBV7-9 to TRBJ1-5, with D possibly being TRBD1 (5 bases). The CDR3 loop spans 14 amino acids. Germline V gene data show CDR1 as SEHNR and CDR2 as FQNEAQ (reference sequence). Trimming pared 5 bases from V and 2 bases from J, leaving 10 bases between. CDR3 nucleotides: TGTGCCAGCAGCCCCACAGGAGGCAATCAGCCCCAGCATTTT. It yields the protein CASSPTGGNQPQHF.

The rearrangement links TRBV10-2 to TRBJ1-1; D remains ambiguous. Germline loops: CDR1 WSHSY, CDR2 SAAADI. The CDR3 extends over 13 amino acids. With 2 bases removed from V and 0 bases from J, the gap between germline ends came to 4 bases. DNA of the CDR3: TGCGCCAGCAGTGAGGCGGTGAACACTGAAGCTTTCTTT. Amino acids: CASSEAVNTEAFF.

V is TRBV5-6 and J is TRBJ2-3, with D possibly matching TRBD2 (7 bases). This CDR3 is built from 15 residues. CDR1 is SGHDT and CDR2 is YYEEEE in the germline V gene. The V gene lost 0 bases and the J gene lost 4 bases, with 12 bases spanning the gap. The CDR3, as DNA: TGTGCCAGCAGCTTGGCCGGGGGGCGCCCAGATACGCAGTATTTT. Amino acids: CASSLAGGRPDTQYF. Filled out from reference TRBV5-6 and TRBJ2-3, the complete variable domain reads DAGVTQSPTHLIKTRGQQVTLRCSPKSGHDTVSWYQQALGQGPQFIFQYYEEEERQRGNFPDRFSGHQFPNYSSELNVNALLLGDSALYLCASSLAGGRPDTQYFGPGTRLTVL.